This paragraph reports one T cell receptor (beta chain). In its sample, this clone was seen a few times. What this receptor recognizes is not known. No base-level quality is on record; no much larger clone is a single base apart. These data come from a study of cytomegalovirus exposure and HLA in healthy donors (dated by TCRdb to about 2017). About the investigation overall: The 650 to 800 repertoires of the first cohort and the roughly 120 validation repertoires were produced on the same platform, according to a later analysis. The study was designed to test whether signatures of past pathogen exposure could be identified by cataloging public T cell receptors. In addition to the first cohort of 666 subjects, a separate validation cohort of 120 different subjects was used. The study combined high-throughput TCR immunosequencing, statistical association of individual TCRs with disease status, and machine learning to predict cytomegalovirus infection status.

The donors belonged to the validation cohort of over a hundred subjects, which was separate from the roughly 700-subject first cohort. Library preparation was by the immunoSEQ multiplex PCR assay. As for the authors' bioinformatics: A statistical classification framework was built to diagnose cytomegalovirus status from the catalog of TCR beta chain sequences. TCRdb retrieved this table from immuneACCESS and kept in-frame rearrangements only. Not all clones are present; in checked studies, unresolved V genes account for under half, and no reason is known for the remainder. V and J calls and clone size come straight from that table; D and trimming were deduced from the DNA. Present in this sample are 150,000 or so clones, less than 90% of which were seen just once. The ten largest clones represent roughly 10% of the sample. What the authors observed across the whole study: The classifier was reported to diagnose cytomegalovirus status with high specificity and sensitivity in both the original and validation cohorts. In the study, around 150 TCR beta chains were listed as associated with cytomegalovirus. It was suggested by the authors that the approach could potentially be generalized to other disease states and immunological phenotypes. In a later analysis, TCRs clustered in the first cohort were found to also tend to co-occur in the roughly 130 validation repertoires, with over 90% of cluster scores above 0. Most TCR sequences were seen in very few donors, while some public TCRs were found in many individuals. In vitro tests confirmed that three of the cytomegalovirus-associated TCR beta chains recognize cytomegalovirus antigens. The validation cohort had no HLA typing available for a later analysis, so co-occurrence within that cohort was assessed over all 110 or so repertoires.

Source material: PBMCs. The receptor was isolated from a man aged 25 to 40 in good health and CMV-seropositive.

The CDR3 protein sequence reads: CASSPGGTSYEQYF. Read as DNA, the sequence is TGTGCCAGCAGCCCCGGAGGGACCTCCTACGAGCAGTACTTC. This receptor chain uses TRBV11-2 and TRBJ2-7; tentative D gene TRBD2, with 6 bases matching. The CDR3 sequence holds 14 residues, the cysteine and phenylalanine included. Only the CDR3 DNA is retained, 42 bases long and in frame from the first base. V sheds 5 bases and J sheds 0 bases, leaving 11 bases between their ends. CDR1 is given as SGHAT and CDR2 as FQNNGV, both from the germline V gene.